This is a list of T cell receptor beta chains from one sample in a study of Graves' ophthalmopathy and Graves' hyperthyroidism. TCRdb recomputed calls from the multiplex PCR reads with MiXCR, one row per CDR3 protein. Among about 1.2 million distinct CDR3 sequences, about 36% were seen once, and the ten largest hold 8.5% to 14%. What was sequenced was peripheral blood or thyroid tissue (not recorded which). These receptors were collected from an adult man with Graves' hyperthyroidism. Each CDR3 is given with its conserved first and last residue.

V gene	J gene	CDR3 protein
TRBV15	TRBJ1-5	CATSTSGRGGNQPQHF
TRBV7-8	TRBJ2-2	CASSPPTSGYTGELFF
TRBV2	TRBJ2-7	CASSQRGGAPTSSTSGGTYEQYF
TRBV7-9	TRBJ2-7	CASSLGAGQGIYEQYF
TRBV7-7	TRBJ2-2	CASSTSLAGVNTGELFF
TRBV6-6	TRBJ1-6	CASSYYPAGDGQSPLHF
TRBV11-1	TRBJ1-2	CASSAGGGYTF
TRBV9	TRBJ1-1	CASSSRTGWRDTEAFF
TRBV12-3/TRBV12-4	TRBJ1-5	CASSLGSGGQPQHF
TRBV3-1	TRBJ1-2	CASSWSDRGDYGYTF
TRBV27	TRBJ1-2	CASRPGRGTPTGNYGYTF
TRBV7-2	TRBJ2-7	CASARPAGVEQYF
TRBV20-1	TRBJ2-7	CSASPWTGIYEQYF
TRBV20-1	TRBJ1-1	CSASTARLNTEAFF
TRBV11-2	TRBJ2-7	CASSLVVSAGAIYEQYF
TRBV20-1	TRBJ1-5	CSARAGIWQPQHF
TRBV10-3	TRBJ2-5	CAISGGGQLLAGGAETQYF
TRBV10-3	TRBJ2-7	CAISESRWEQYF
TRBV10-3	TRBJ1-1	CAIGGLGVNTEAFF
TRBV29-1	TRBJ1-2	CSVEGVAWASDGYTF
TRBV5-1	TRBJ1-1	CASSLSAGAQGATEAFF
TRBV5-1	TRBJ2-7	CASSFGQGDEQYF
TRBV7-9	TRBJ2-7	CASTVFQGNEQYF
TRBV29-1	TRBJ1-2	CSSRQGAHRYGYTF
TRBV5-1	TRBJ1-4	CASSAGPEEKLFF
TRBV6-5	TRBJ2-7	CASRGRRYEQYF
TRBV7-8	TRBJ2-5	CASSSRSTGLWPQYF
TRBV2	TRBJ2-5	CASNTDFGTQYF
TRBV10-2	TRBJ1-2	CASTTENYGYTF